This T cell receptor beta chain derives from a study of vaccination and CD4 T cells after COVID-19. On the study more broadly: Taking of post-vaccine samples occurred a median approximately 72 days after dose two (range 14 to 241). The authors used overlapping spike peptides from SARS-CoV-2, HCoV-NL63, HCoV-OC43 and HCoV-229E to stimulate cells.

Between the trimmed V and J ends, which lost 6 bases and 3 bases, there was a span of 12 bases. The CDR3 is made up of 14 amino acids. The V gene's germline CDR1 is MDHEN and CDR2 SYDVKM. A single count supports this clonotype. The antigen remains undetermined. The study sequenced cultured CD4+ T cell DNA using the Oncomine TCR Beta short-read assay. One entry per CDR3 protein, called by TCRdb with MiXCR from the PCR reads. This sample has around 20,000 distinct CDR3 sequences, with nearly 50% found just once. Treatment given: roughly 11-day PBMC culture with coronavirus spike peptide pools or control peptides (ViraFEST assay). ViraFEST relied on peptide pools to expand antigen-specific T cells; the TCRs were sequenced afterward. A negative selection step was used to isolate CD4+ T cells once culture had run for approximately 10 days.

The rearrangement joins TRBV28 to TRBJ1-5; D is possibly TRBD1 (6 bases). This TCR derives from a human donor who had recovered from COVID-19. Sequenced material: CD4+ T cells from blood, cultured in vitro. The CDR3 protein is CASSVTGANQPQHF. The CDR3 DNA reads TGTGCCAGCAGCGTAACGGGGGCCAATCAGCCCCAGCATTTT. Based on the CDR3 plus reference TRBV28 and TRBJ1-5, the full variable domain is DVKVTQSSRYLVKRTGEKVFLECVQDMDHENMFWYRQDPGLGLRLIYFSYDVKMKEKGDIPEGYSVSREKKERFSLILESASTNQTSMYLCASSVTGANQPQHFGDGTRLSIL.